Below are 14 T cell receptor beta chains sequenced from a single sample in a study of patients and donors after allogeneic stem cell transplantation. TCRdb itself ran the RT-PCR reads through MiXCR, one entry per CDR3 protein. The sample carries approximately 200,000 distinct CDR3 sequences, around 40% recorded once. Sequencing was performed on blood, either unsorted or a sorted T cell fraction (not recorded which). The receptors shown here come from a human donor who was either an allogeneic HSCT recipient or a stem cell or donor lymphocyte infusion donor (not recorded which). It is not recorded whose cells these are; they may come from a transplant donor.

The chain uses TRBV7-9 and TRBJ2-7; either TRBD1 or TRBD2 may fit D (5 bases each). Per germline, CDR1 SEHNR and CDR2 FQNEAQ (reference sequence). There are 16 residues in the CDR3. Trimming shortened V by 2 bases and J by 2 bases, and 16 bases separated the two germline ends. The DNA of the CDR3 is TGTGCCAGCAGCTTAAGCGCCGGGACCAAAACCTACGAGCAGTACTTC. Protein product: CASSLSAGTKTYEQYF.

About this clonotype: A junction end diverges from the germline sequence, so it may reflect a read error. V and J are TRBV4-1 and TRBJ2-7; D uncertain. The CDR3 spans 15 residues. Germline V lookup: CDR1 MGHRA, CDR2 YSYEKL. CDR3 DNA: TGCGTCAGCAGCCAAGGGCAGGCGATCGTATACGAGCAGTACTTC. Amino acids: CVSSQGQAIVYEQYF.

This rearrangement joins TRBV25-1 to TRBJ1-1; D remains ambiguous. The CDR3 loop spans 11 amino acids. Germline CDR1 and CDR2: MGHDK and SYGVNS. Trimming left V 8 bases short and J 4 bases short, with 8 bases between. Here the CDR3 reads CASHRGTEAFF. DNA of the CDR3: TGTGCCAGCCACCGGGGCACTGAAGCTTTCTTT.

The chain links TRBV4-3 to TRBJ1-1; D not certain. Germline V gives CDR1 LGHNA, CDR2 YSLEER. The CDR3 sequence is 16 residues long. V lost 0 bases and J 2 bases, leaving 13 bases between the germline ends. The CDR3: CASSQELGQRNTEAFF. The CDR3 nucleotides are TGCGCCAGCAGCCAAGAGTTAGGTCAGCGTAACACTGAAGCTTTCTTT.

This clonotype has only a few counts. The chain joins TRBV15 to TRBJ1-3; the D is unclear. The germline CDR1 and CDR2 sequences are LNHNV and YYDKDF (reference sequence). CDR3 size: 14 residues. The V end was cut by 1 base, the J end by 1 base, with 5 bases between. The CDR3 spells CATSRVLSGNTIYF. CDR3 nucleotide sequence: TGTGCCACCAGCAGAGTGCTATCTGGAAACACCATATATTTT.

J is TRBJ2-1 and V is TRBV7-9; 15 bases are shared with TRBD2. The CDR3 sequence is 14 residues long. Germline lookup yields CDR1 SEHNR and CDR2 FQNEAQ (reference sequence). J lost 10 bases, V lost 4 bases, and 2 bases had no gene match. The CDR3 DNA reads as TGTGCCAGCAGCTCCGGACTAGCGGGGGGGGAGCAGTTCTTC. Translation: CASSSGLAGGEQFF.

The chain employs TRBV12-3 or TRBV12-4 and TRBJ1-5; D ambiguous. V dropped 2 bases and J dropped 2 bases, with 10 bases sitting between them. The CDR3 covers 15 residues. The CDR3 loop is CASSLNGGGNQPQHF. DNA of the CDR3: TGTGCCAGCAGTTTAAATGGCGGGGGCAATCAGCCCCAGCATTTT.

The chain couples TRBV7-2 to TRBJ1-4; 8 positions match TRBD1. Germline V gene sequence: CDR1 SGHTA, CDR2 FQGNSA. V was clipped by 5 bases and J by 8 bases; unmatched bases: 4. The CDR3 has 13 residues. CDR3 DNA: TGTGCCAGCAGCGGCAGGGGGCGCGAAAAACTGTTTTTT. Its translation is CASSGRGREKLFF. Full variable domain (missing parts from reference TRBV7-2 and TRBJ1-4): GAGVSQSPSNKVTEKGKDVELRCDPISGHTALYWYRQSLGQGLEFLIYFQGNSAPDKSGLPSDRFSAERTGGSVSTLTIQRTQQEDSAVYLCASSGRGREKLFFGSGTQLSVL.

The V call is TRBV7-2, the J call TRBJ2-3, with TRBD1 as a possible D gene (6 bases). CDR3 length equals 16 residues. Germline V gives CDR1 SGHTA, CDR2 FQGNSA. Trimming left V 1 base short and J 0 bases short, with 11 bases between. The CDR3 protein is CASSLVGATSTDTQYF. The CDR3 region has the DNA TGTGCCAGCAGCTTAGTGGGGGCTACGAGCACAGATACGCAGTATTTT.

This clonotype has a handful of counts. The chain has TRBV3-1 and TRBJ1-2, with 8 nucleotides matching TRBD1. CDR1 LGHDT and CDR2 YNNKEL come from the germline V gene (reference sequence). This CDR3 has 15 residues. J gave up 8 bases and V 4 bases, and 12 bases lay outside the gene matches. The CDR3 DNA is TGTGCCAGCAGCCCCTCAGGGGGCGCCGGTGAAGGCTACACCTTC. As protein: CASSPSGGAGEGYTF.

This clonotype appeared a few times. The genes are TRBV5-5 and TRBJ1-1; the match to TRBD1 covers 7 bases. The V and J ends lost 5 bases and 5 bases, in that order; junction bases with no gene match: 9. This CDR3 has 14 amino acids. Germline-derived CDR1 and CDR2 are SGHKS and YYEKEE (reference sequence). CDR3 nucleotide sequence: TGTGCCAGCAGTATCCGACAGGGCGGGACTGAAGCTTTCTTT. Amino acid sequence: CASSIRQGGTEAFF.

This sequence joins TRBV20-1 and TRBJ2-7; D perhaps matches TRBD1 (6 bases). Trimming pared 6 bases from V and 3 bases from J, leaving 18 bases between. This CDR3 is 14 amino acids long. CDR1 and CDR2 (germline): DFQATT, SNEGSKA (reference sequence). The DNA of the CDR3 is TGCAGTGCCCTGGCAGGGGTCCAAAACTACGAGCAGTACTTC. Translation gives CSALAGVQNYEQYF.

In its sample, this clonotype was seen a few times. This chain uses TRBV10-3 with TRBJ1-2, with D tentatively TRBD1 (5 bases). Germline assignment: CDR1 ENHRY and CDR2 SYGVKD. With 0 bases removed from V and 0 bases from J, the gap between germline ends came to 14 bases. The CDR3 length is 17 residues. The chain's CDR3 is CAISESNMAGTNYGYTF. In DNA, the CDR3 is TGTGCCATCAGTGAGTCAAATATGGCAGGGACTAACTATGGCTACACCTTC.

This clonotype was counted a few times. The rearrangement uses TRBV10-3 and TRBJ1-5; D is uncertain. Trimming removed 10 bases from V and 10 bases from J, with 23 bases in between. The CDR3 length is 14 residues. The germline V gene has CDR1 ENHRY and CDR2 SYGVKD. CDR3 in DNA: TGTGCCACCGCCCCAGGCCACCTCTTAATACCCCAGCATTTT. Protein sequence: CATAPGHLLIPQHF.